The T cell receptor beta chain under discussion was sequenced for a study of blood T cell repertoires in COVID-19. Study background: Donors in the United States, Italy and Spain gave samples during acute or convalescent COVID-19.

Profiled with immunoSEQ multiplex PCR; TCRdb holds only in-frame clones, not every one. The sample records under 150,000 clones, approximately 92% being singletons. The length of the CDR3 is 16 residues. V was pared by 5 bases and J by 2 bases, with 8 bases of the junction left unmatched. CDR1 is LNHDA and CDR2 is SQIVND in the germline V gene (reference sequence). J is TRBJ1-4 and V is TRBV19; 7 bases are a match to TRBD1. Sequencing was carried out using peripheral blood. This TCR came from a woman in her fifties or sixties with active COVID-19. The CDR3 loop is CASSPIIRGTNEKLFF. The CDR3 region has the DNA TGTGCCAGTAGTCCCATTATCAGGGGGACTAATGAAAAACTGTTTTTT.